The rows below give T cell receptor beta chains drawn from one sample of a study of shared clonotypes between healthy human individuals. Only in-frame clones appear in the TCRdb table, and some are missing; sequencing was by immunoSEQ multiplex PCR. The repertoire has some 2,000,000 clones, over 85% of them found once; the top ten carry more than 0.1%. The specimen was naive CD4+ T cells sorted from blood. These receptors were taken from a man between 18 and 35 years old in good health. Both conserved end residues are part of each CDR3. A D gene is named only where the DNA matches it firmly. Expanded clones are given a class, and other clones once, few, many or no size at all.

j_call | v_call | d_call | clone_size | cdr3_aa | cdr3_nt
TRBJ1-1 | TRBV7-3 | . | . | CASSLDLNTEAFF | TGTGCCAGCAGCTTAGACCTGAACACTGAAGCTTTCTTT
TRBJ2-2 | TRBV6-5 | . | . | CASSYSIVAGTGELFF | TGTGCCAGCAGTTACTCGATAGTCGCGGGCACCGGGGAGCTGTTTTTT
TRBJ1-4 | TRBV5-1 | . | . | CASSLAGRTNEKLFF | TGCGCCAGCAGCTTGGCAGGGAGGACTAATGAAAAACTGTTTTTT
TRBJ2-7 | TRBV11-2 | TRBD2 | . | CASSLWGGIEQYF | TGTGCCAGCAGCTTATGGGGGGGGATCGAGCAGTACTTC
TRBJ1-2 | TRBV4-3 | . | . | CASSQHSLVPNYGYTF | TGCGCCAGCAGCCAACACAGCTTAGTACCTAACTATGGCTACACCTTC
TRBJ2-3 | TRBV5-4 | . | . | CASSSGSTDTQYF | TGTGCCAGCAGCTCTGGGAGCACAGATACGCAGTATTTT
TRBJ1-2 | TRBV28 | . | once | CASSYETHNYGYTF | TGTGCCAGCAGTTACGAGACACATAACTATGGCTACACCTTC
TRBJ2-7 | TRBV20-1 | . | . | CSASGFGQYF | TGCAGTGCTAGTGGCTTTGGGCAGTACTTC
TRBJ2-1 | TRBV11-3 | TRBD2 | . | CASSWTSGSYNEQFF | TGTGCCAGCAGTTGGACTAGCGGCTCCTACAATGAGCAGTTCTTC
TRBJ2-3 | TRBV7-9 | TRBD2 | . | CASSLFLAGVSQDTQYF | TGTGCCAGCAGCTTATTTCTAGCGGGAGTCTCTCAAGATACGCAGTATTTT
TRBJ2-3 | TRBV6-6 | . | . | CASSLTISTDTQYF | TGTGCCAGCAGCCTGACTATTAGCACAGATACGCAGTATTTT
TRBJ1-5 | TRBV19 | TRBD1 | . | CASSTAGTGISHQPQHF | TGTGCCAGTAGTACCGCCGGGACAGGTATTTCTCATCAGCCCCAGCATTTT
TRBJ2-3 | TRBV20-1 | . | . | CSARGLATQYF | TGCAGTGCTAGAGGCCTAGCCACGCAGTATTTT
TRBJ1-2 | TRBV7-8 | TRBD1 | . | CASSPGQGDGYTF | TGTGCCAGCAGCCCCGGACAGGGTGATGGCTACACCTTC
TRBJ2-5 | TRBV2 | . | . | CASGTVIQETQYF | TGTGCCAGTGGGACGGTGATACAAGAGACCCAGTACTTC
TRBJ2-7 | TRBV30 | . | . | CAWREGVYEQYF | TGTGCCTGGAGGGAGGGCGTCTACGAGCAGTACTTC
TRBJ1-4 | TRBV28 | TRBD1 | . | CASSPNRGSDEKLFF | TGTGCCAGCAGTCCCAACAGGGGCTCAGATGAAAAACTGTTTTTT
TRBJ1-5 | TRBV7-8 | . | . | CASSLTGSQPQHF | TGTGCCAGCAGCCTTACAGGGAGTCAGCCCCAGCATTTT
TRBJ2-7 | TRBV10-3 | TRBD1 | . | CAISGTGDTSYEQYF | TGTGCCATCAGTGGGACAGGGGACACCTCCTACGAGCAGTACTTC
TRBJ2-7 | TRBV9 | TRBD2 | few | CASSVEAGSSYEQYF | TGTGCCAGCAGCGTAGAAGCGGGGAGCTCCTACGAGCAGTACTTC